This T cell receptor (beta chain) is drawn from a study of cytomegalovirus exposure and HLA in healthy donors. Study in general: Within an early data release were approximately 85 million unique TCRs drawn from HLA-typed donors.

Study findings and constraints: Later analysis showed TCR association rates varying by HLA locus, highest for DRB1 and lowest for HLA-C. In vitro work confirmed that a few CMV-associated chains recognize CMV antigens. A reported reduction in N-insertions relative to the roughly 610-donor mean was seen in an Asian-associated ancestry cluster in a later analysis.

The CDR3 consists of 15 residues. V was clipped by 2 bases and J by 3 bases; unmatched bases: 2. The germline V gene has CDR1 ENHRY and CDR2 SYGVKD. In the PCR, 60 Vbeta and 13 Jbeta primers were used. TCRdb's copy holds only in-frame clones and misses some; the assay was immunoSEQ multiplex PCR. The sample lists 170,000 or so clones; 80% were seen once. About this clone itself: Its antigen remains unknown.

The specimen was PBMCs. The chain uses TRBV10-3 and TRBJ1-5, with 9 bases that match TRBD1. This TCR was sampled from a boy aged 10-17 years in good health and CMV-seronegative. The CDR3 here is CAISEDRGANQPQHF. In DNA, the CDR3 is TGTGCCATCAGTGAGGACAGGGGGGCCAATCAGCCCCAGCATTTT.